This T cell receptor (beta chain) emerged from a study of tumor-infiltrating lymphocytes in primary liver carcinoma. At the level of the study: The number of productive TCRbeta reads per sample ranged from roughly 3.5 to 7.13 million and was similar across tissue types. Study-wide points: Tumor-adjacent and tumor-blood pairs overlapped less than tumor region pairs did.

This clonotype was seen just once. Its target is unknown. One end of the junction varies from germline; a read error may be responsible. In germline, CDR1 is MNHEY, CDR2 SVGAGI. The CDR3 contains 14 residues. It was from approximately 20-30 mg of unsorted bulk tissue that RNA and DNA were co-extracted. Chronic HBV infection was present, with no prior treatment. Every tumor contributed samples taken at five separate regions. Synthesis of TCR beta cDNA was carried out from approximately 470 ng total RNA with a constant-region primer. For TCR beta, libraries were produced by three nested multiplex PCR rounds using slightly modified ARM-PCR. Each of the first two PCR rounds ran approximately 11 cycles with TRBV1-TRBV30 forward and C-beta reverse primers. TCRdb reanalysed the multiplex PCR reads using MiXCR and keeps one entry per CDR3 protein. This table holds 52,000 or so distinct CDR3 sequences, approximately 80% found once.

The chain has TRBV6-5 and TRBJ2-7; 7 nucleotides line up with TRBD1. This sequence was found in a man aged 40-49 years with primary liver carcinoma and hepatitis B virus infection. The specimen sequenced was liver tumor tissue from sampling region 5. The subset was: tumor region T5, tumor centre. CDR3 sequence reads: CTSSSPGTAYEQYF. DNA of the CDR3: TGTACCAGCAGTTCCCCCGGGACAGCCTACGAGCAGTACTTC.